The subject of this entry is one T cell receptor (beta chain). The antigen is not known. These data originate in a study of CD8 T cells in Susac syndrome. Regarding the study as a whole: The relatively small number of individuals in the TCR sequencing and HLA analysis was acknowledged by the study.

Reverse transcription of roughly 0.5 to 1 ug RNA was carried out with random hexamers. Amplification of TCR beta CDR3 was carried out by immunoSEQ multiplex PCR, which covered 54 Vbeta and 13 Jbeta segments. TCRdb redid the calling of the immunoSEQ multiplex PCR reads with MiXCR, one entry per CDR3 protein. This table holds about 150,000 distinct CDR3 sequences, less than 97% found once. Losses at the gene ends were 5 bases for V and 6 bases for J; bases not matched to a gene: 7. This CDR3 is built from 14 residues. Germline V gives CDR1 SEHNR, CDR2 FQNEAQ (reference sequence). From blood CD8+ and CD4+ T cells, the TCR beta chain was sequenced. While CD8+ and CD4+ T cells were isolated negatively, TEMRA cells were enriched by FACS.

J is TRBJ1-1 and V is TRBV7-9; 9 bases match TRBD1. The receptor was derived from a human donor with multiple sclerosis. Sequencing input: CD8+ T cells from PBMCs. The CDR3 region is CASSPTGGMAEAFF. The CDR3 DNA sequence: TGTGCCAGCAGCCCGACAGGGGGGATGGCTGAAGCTTTCTTT.